Shown below are 28 T cell receptor beta chains from a single sample sequenced in a study of shared clonotypes between healthy human individuals. Naive-designated CD8 cells lacked CD45RO, were positively enriched for CCR7, and omitted terminally differentiated effector memory CD45RA+ cells. Clones were sequenced by immunoSEQ multiplex PCR, and TCRdb holds only the in-frame ones, with some missing. The table has hundreds of thousands of clones, about 96% seen once. Input material: naive CD8+ T cells sorted from blood. Every receptor here comes from a woman aged 30 to 39 in good health.

The V gene is TRBV11-3, the J gene TRBJ1-5; TRBD1 might be the D (6 bases). CDR1 is SGHNT, CDR2 YENEEA, per germline. Trimming removed 5 bases at V and 4 bases at J, with 12 bases between. The CDR3 consists of 14 residues. CDR3 loop: CASSQGQPNQPQHF. CDR3 nucleotides: TGTGCCAGCAGCCAGGGACAACCAAATCAGCCCCAGCATTTT.

The chain is built from TRBV13 and TRBJ2-7; the D gene is possibly TRBD2 (5 bases). The germline V gene has CDR1 PRHDT and CDR2 FYEKMQ (reference sequence). V was shortened by 5 bases and J by 3 bases, with 14 bases between the two germline ends. There are 14 residues in the CDR3. Here the CDR3 DNA reads TGTGCCAGCAGCACACGCGAGAGGGTCTACGAGCAGTACTTC. It codes for CASSTRERVYEQYF.

V gene TRBV6-6 combines with J gene TRBJ1-1; D is uncertain. V dropped 7 bases and J dropped 8 bases, with 8 bases sitting between them. Germline V lookup: CDR1 MNHNY, CDR2 SVGAGI (reference sequence). This CDR3 region has 10 residues. In DNA, the CDR3 is TGTGCCAGCACCGGGCAGGAAGCTTTCTTT. Translated, it gives CASTGQEAFF.

V is TRBV28 and J is TRBJ2-7, with 7 bases aligning to TRBD2. Germline V gene lookup returns CDR1 MDHEN and CDR2 SYDVKM. The V and J ends lost 5 bases and 6 bases, in that order; junction bases with no gene match: 16. The CDR3 runs 16 residues. The DNA of the CDR3 is TGTGCCAGCAGTCCCCGAAGGGACTACATCCTACTCGAGCAGTACTTC. Translated, it gives CASSPRRDYILLEQYF.

This chain links TRBV6-6 with TRBJ2-1, with 9 positions matching TRBD2. This CDR3 contains 16 residues. With V trimmed by 0 bases and J by 4 bases, 4 bases remained unmatched. Germline V CDR1 and CDR2: MNHNY, SVGAGI (reference sequence). The CDR3: CASSYSPSGRYNEQFF. CDR3 nucleotide sequence: TGTGCCAGCAGTTACTCTCCCAGCGGGAGGTACAATGAGCAGTTCTTC.

This clone was observed once. This chain links TRBV9 with TRBJ1-3; no clear D. V was clipped by 2 bases and J by 0 bases, with 9 bases between them. Germline CDR1 and CDR2: SGDLS and YYNGEE. The CDR3 contains 15 residues. DNA for the CDR3: TGTGCCAGCAGCGTTTATACTGGCTCTGGAAACACCATATATTTT. Translating gives CASSVYTGSGNTIYF.

This sequence joins TRBV7-9 and TRBJ1-2; no firm D call. Germline V gives CDR1 SEHNR, CDR2 FQNEAQ (reference sequence). V shed 0 bases and J shed 2 bases, with 10 bases lying between them. The CDR3 runs to 15 residues. As DNA, the CDR3 is TGTGCCAGCAGCTTAGCAGGAGCAGCAAACTATGGCTACACCTTC. Protein: CASSLAGAANYGYTF. Supplemented by reference TRBV7-9 and TRBJ1-2, the full variable domain reads DTGVSQNPRHKITKRGQNVTFRCDPISEHNRLYWYRQTLGQGPEFLTYFQNEAQLEKSRLLSDRFSAERPKGSFSTLEIQRTEQGDSAMYLCASSLAGAANYGYTFGSGTRLTVV.

The rearrangement joins TRBV27 to TRBJ2-7; possibly TRBD2 for D (6 bases). The CDR3 consists of 13 residues. Germline V gene data show CDR1 as MNHEY and CDR2 as SMNVEV (reference sequence). Trimming took off 6 bases at V and 1 base at J, with 10 bases between the two ends. Here the CDR3 reads CASSVAESYEQYF. In nucleotides, the CDR3 is TGTGCCAGCAGCGTAGCGGAGTCCTACGAGCAGTACTTC.

The CDR3 sequence is CASVGAGYEQYF. CDR3 nucleotide sequence: TGTGCCAGCGTAGGGGCGGGATACGAGCAGTACTTC. The chain uses TRBV6-5 and TRBJ2-7, with D possibly TRBD2 on 6 matching bases. The CDR3 is 12 residues long. Germline assignment: CDR1 MNHEY and CDR2 SVGAGI. V lost 8 bases, J lost 4 bases, and 12 bases lay in between.

This sequence joins TRBV27 and TRBJ1-3; no definite D call. Deletions cut 5 bases from V and 1 base from J, with 6 bases between. This CDR3 contains 13 residues. Looked up from germline, CDR1 is MNHEY and CDR2 is SMNVEV (reference sequence). CDR3 in DNA: TGTGCCAGCAGTGGGTTGTCTGGAAACACCATATATTTT. It translates to CASSGLSGNTIYF.

The rearrangement links TRBV5-6 to TRBJ2-5; 8 bases agree with TRBD2. Germline values: CDR1 SGHDT, CDR2 YYEEEE. The CDR3 has 15 amino acids. Trimming removed 2 bases from V and 2 bases from J; junction bases left unmatched: 5. CDR3 protein: CASSLLAERQETQYF. The DNA for the CDR3 is TGTGCCAGCAGCTTACTAGCGGAGAGACAAGAGACCCAGTACTTC.

The chain employs TRBV4-1 and TRBJ2-7, with D uncertain. The V and J ends lost 3 bases and 0 bases respectively, with 6 bases between them. Germline values: CDR1 MGHRA, CDR2 YSYEKL. The CDR3 runs to 13 residues. The CDR3 region has the DNA TGCGCCAGCAGCCATGGCACCTCCTACGAGCAGTACTTC. This gives the protein CASSHGTSYEQYF.

This clone has only a few counts. V and J are TRBV30 and TRBJ1-1; D is perhaps TRBD1 (5 bases). The CDR3 runs 12 residues. V lost 2 bases and J lost 8, with 12 bases in between. Germline V lookup: CDR1 GTSNPN, CDR2 SVGIG (reference sequence). CDR3 in DNA: TGTGCCTGGAGTCTTGTCAGGGAGGAAGCTTTCTTT. Its protein is CAWSLVREEAFF.

This clone was seen only once. The chain has TRBV5-6 and TRBJ1-2, with 7 bases fitting TRBD1. Germline CDR1 SGHDT, CDR2 YYEEEE. Unmatched junction bases numbered 12, after V lost 0 bases and J lost 4 bases. The CDR3 consists of 17 residues. In nucleotides, the CDR3 is TGTGCCAGCAGCTTGGACCCTGGACAGGAGGAATTCTATGGCTACACCTTC. The encoded protein is CASSLDPGQEEFYGYTF.

The chain joins TRBV5-1 to TRBJ2-7; D is ambiguous. Germline values: CDR1 SGHRS, CDR2 YFSETQ. The V and J ends lost 0 bases and 3 bases respectively, with 16 bases between them. The CDR3 spans 16 residues. CDR3 sequence reads: CASSLAPLLGVYEQYF. The CDR3 nucleotides read TGCGCCAGCAGCTTGGCCCCGTTACTTGGAGTCTACGAGCAGTACTTC.

The chain uses TRBV7-2 and TRBJ2-1; perhaps TRBD1 as D (6 bases). The CDR3 runs 18 residues. CDR1 and CDR2 (germline): SGHTA, FQGNSA. The V end lost 1 base, the J end lost 2 bases, and 18 bases lay between the germline ends. The CDR3 DNA reads as TGTGCCAGCAGCTTAGTTTGGAAGGGGGACGAGCCCTACAATGAGCAGTTCTTC. Its translation: CASSLVWKGDEPYNEQFF.

The chain carries TRBV7-3 and TRBJ2-3; 9 bases match TRBD2. Trimming cost V 2 bases and J 6 bases; bases outside gene matches: 9. The CDR3 loop spans 16 amino acids. Germline V gene sequence: CDR1 SGHTA, CDR2 FQGTGA. CDR3: CASSLVASGTGDTQYF. CDR3 DNA: TGTGCCAGCAGCTTAGTAGCTAGCGGGACGGGGGATACGCAGTATTTT.

The chain joins TRBV27 to TRBJ2-7; 8 bases are a match to TRBD2. The germline CDR1 and CDR2 sequences are MNHEY and SMNVEV (reference sequence). With 6 bases clipped from V and 1 base from J, the junction kept 5 bases outside the gene matches. The CDR3 covers 14 residues. This CDR3 is CASRPGLGSYEQYF. CDR3 DNA: TGTGCCAGCAGACCGGGACTAGGGTCCTACGAGCAGTACTTC.

The chain employs TRBV11-2 and TRBJ2-7, with 8 nucleotides matching TRBD2. Germline CDR1 is SGHAT and CDR2 is FQNNGV. Losses at the gene ends were 4 bases for V and 3 bases for J; bases not matched to a gene: 11. The CDR3 loop spans 16 amino acids. The CDR3 is CASSYPSGGGVYEQYF. CDR3 DNA: TGTGCCAGCAGCTACCCCAGCGGGGGAGGGGTCTACGAGCAGTACTTC.

Regarding this clone: At the DNA level, this CDR3 is encoded by other sequences in the same sample as well. The rearrangement joins TRBV20-1 to TRBJ2-1; D remains ambiguous. Germline-derived CDR1 and CDR2 are DFQATT and SNEGSKA (reference sequence). CDR3 size: 11 residues. V was clipped by 1 base and J by 7 bases, with 5 bases between them. CDR3 region: CSARVVNEQFF. In DNA, the CDR3 is TGCAGTGCTAGAGTTGTGAATGAGCAGTTCTTC.

A word on this clone: Other nucleotide sequences from this sample produce the same CDR3. The chain combines TRBV19 with TRBJ1-1; D is unresolved. The CDR3 has 14 amino acids. V lost 1 base, J lost 2 bases, and 8 bases lay in between. Germline V gene data show CDR1 as LNHDA and CDR2 as SQIVND (reference sequence). CDR3 sequence: CASSIGTGNTEAFF. In DNA form, the CDR3 reads TGTGCCAGTAGTATAGGGACGGGAAACACTGAAGCTTTCTTT. Combining the CDR3 with reference TRBV19 and TRBJ1-1 gives the whole variable domain DGGITQSPKYLFRKEGQNVTLSCEQNLNHDAMYWYRQDPGQGLRLIYYSQIVNDFQKGDIAEGYSVSREKKESFPLTVTSAQKNPTAFYLCASSIGTGNTEAFFGQGTRLTVV.

This clone was found once. V is TRBV4-1 and J is TRBJ1-5; D is undetermined. The CDR3 runs to 15 residues. Per germline, CDR1 MGHRA and CDR2 YSYEKL. Trimming cost V 2 bases and J 5 bases, with 13 bases left between them. CDR3 protein: CASSQFGVYDQPQHF. The DNA for the CDR3 is TGCGCCAGCAGCCAATTTGGTGTATATGATCAGCCCCAGCATTTT.

J is TRBJ2-1 and V is TRBV6-1, with 11 positions matching TRBD2. After removal of 4 bases from V and 0 bases from J, the junction contained 8 bases not matched to a gene. This CDR3 has 18 residues. Germline values: CDR1 MNHNS, CDR2 SASEGT. Here the CDR3 reads CASSAPGLAVSSYNEQFF. The CDR3 region has the DNA TGTGCCAGCAGTGCACCGGGACTAGCGGTGAGCTCCTACAATGAGCAGTTCTTC.

This chain uses TRBV28 with TRBJ2-7; TRBD2 agrees at 7 bases. There are 14 residues in the CDR3. Germline values: CDR1 MDHEN, CDR2 SYDVKM. Germline trimming cut 8 bases from V and 0 bases from J; bases unmatched to any gene: 7. CDR3 sequence (DNA): TGTGCCAGCGGGAGCGGGATACTCTCCTACGAGCAGTACTTC. It specifies CASGSGILSYEQYF.

The chain is built from TRBV27 and TRBJ1-2; D is uncertain. V dropped 5 bases and J dropped 7 bases, with 20 bases sitting between them. The CDR3 covers 15 residues. In germline, CDR1 is MNHEY, CDR2 SMNVEV (reference sequence). DNA of the CDR3: TGTGCCAGCAGTAATGACAATCGGATCCGTGGTGGCTACACCTTC. Amino acids: CASSNDNRIRGGYTF.

The rearrangement joins TRBV28 to TRBJ1-5; 8 nucleotides line up with TRBD1. The CDR3 covers 15 residues. The V segment lost 2 bases and the J segment 6 bases; nucleotides outside the gene matches: 6. CDR1 is MDHEN, CDR2 SYDVKM, per germline. DNA of the CDR3: TGTGCCAGCAGTTTACGGCAGGGGGCGGGTCAGCCCCAGCATTTT. Amino acids: CASSLRQGAGQPQHF.

The chain employs TRBV5-6 and TRBJ1-2, with D maybe TRBD1 (6 bases). Per the germline V gene, CDR1 is SGHDT and CDR2 is YYEEEE. This CDR3 comprises 14 residues. V lost 4 bases and J 6 bases, leaving 16 bases between the germline ends. The CDR3, as DNA: TGTGCCAGCAGCAGGGGGGATACAGTGAATGGCTACACCTTC. Encoded protein: CASSRGDTVNGYTF.

The V and J genes are TRBV11-2 and TRBJ2-7; the D gene is possibly TRBD1 (6 bases). The germline CDR1 and CDR2 sequences are SGHAT and FQNNGV. The CDR3 sequence is 14 residues long. V gave up 1 base and J gave up 7 bases, with 14 bases separating them. CDR3 residues: CASSLGQDIWEQYF. The CDR3 nucleotides are TGTGCCAGCAGCTTAGGACAGGATATATGGGAGCAGTACTTC.